The source of this TCR beta chain is a study of blood T cell repertoires in COVID-19. The CDR3 consists of 14 residues. Deletions cut 0 bases from V and 2 bases from J, with 8 bases between. CDR1 and CDR2 (germline): LGHDT, YNNKEL (reference sequence). Assay: immunoSEQ multiplex PCR; the TCRdb copy retains only in-frame clones and omits some. The sample has a few hundred thousand clones; approximately 85% are singletons. The origin of this receptor is an elderly man with acute or convalescent COVID-19. J is TRBJ2-7 and V is TRBV3-1 (or the pseudogene TRBV3-2), with D hard to call. The sample comprised peripheral blood. The CDR3: CASSQDQATYEQYF. CDR3 coding DNA: TGTGCCAGCAGCCAAGATCAGGCGACCTACGAGCAGTACTTC.